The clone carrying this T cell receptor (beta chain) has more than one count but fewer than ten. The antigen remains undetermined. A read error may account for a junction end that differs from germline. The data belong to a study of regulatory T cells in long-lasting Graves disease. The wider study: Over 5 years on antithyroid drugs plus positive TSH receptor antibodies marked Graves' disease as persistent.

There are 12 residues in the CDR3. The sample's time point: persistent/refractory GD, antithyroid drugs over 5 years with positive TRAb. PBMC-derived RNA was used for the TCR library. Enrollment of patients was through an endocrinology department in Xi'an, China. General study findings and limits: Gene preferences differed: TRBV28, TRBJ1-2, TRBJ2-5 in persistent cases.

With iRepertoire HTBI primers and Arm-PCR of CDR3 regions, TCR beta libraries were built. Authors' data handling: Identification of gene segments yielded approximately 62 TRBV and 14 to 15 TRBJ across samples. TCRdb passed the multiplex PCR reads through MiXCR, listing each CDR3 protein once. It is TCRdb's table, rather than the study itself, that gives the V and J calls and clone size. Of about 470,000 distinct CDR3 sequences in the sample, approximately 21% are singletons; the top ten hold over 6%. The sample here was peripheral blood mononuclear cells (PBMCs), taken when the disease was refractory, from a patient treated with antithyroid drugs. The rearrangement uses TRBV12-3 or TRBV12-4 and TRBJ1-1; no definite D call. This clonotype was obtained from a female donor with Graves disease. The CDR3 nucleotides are TGTGCCAGCAGTCCAGGAGACACTGAAGCTTCCTTT. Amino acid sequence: CASSPGDTEASF.